The entry that follows covers one TCR beta chain sequence. Antigen unknown. This record comes from a study of blood T cells in healthy people across ages. CDR1 and CDR2 (germline): MDHEN, SYDVKM. The CDR3 extends over 16 amino acids. The ends were cut back, 6 bases at V and 5 bases at J, with 22 bases in the middle. Regarding the study as a whole: Conclusively comparing naive with antigen-experienced cells was impossible with unsorted PBMCs.

Alongside a J-beta primer mix, a sample-barcoded 5' primer served in a second PCR lasting roughly 7 to 11 cycles. TCRdb itself ran the 5' RACE reads through MiXCR, one entry per CDR3 protein. The sample has around 970,000 distinct CDR3 sequences, 51% seen once. The clonotype originates from a woman aged 55-75 years in good health. This chain uses TRBV28 with TRBJ2-5; D tentatively fits TRBD1 or TRBD2 (6 bases each). Input material: blood. CDR3 in amino acids: CASSRVGGRNLETQYF. In DNA form, the CDR3 reads TGTGCCAGCAGCCGGGTAGGGGGGCGAAACTTGGAGACCCAGTACTTC. The variable domain in full, completed from reference TRBV28 and TRBJ2-5, reads DVKVTQSSRYLVKRTGEKVFLECVQDMDHENMFWYRQDPGLGLRLIYFSYDVKMKEKGDIPEGYSVSREKKERFSLILESASTNQTSMYLCASSRVGGRNLETQYFGPGTRLLVL.